This T cell receptor beta chain was captured by sequencing in a study of blood T cells in healthy people across ages. The CDR3 length is 15 residues. V was clipped by 6 bases and J by 1 base; unmatched bases: 8. Germline V gene lookup returns CDR1 MNHEY and CDR2 SVGAGI. At least ten counts were recorded for this clonotype. Its target is unknown. Study-level points and caveats: Donors of long life had a larger count of naive CD4+ cells and greater diversity than aged donors.

A second about 6 to 11 cycle PCR used barcoded and J-beta primers. From the 5' RACE reads, TCRdb called clonotypes with MiXCR, one entry per CDR3 protein. The sample contains around 600,000 distinct CDR3 sequences, around 48% of which appear only once. Sequences were obtained from blood. The sequence came from a man older than 75 in good health. V is TRBV6-5 and J is TRBJ2-5; 7 bases are a match to TRBD1. This CDR3 is CASSAPGTVQETQYF. CDR3 nucleotides: TGTGCCAGCAGCGCGCCAGGGACAGTCCAAGAGACCCAGTACTTC.